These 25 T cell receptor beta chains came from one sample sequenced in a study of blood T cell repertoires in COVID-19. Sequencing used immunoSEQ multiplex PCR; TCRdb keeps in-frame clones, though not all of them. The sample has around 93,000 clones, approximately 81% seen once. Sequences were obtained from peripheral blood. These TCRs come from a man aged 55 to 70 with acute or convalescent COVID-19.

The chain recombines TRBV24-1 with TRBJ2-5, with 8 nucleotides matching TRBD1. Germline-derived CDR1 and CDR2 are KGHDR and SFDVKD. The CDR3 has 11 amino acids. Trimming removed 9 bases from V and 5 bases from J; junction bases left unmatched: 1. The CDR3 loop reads CATGQGETQYF. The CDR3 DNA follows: TGTGCCACCGGACAGGGCGAGACCCAGTACTTC.

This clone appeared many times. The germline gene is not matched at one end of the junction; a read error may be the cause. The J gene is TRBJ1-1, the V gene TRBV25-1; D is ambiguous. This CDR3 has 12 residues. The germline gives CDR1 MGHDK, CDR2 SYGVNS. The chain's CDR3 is CASSEGANLRDF. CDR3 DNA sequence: TGTGCCAGCAGTGAAGGTGCCAACCTCCGGGACTTT.

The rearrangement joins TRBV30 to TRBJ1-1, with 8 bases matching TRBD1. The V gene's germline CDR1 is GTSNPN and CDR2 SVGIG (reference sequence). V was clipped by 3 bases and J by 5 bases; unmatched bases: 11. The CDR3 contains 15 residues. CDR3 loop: CAWRSPQGEFTEAFF. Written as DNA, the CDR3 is TGTGCCTGGAGATCGCCACAGGGGGAATTTACTGAAGCTTTCTTT. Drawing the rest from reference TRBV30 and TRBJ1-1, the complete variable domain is SQTIHQWPATLVQPVGSPLSLECTVEGTSNPNLYWYRQAAGRGLQLLFYSVGIGQISSEVPQNLSASRPQDRQFILSSKKLLLSDSGFYLCAWRSPQGEFTEAFFGQGTRLTVV.

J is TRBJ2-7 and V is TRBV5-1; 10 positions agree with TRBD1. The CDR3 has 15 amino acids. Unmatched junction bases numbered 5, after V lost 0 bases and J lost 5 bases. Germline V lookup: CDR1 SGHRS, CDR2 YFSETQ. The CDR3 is CASSLGQGAIHEQYF. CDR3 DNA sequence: TGCGCCAGCAGCTTGGGACAGGGGGCGATCCACGAGCAGTACTTC.

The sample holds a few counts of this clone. The CDR3 loop reads CASSLVTGYGNTIYF. The CDR3 DNA reads TGTGCCAGCAGCTTAGTAACAGGTTACGGAAACACCATATATTTT. The gene calls are TRBV7-2 and TRBJ1-3; D is perhaps TRBD1 (5 bases). Trimming shortened V by 1 base and J by 4 bases, and 11 bases separated the two germline ends. Looked up from germline, CDR1 is SGHTA and CDR2 is FQGNSA. The CDR3 sequence is 15 residues long. The full variable domain, completed using reference TRBV7-2 and TRBJ1-3, is GAGVSQSPSNKVTEKGKDVELRCDPISGHTALYWYRQSLGQGLEFLIYFQGNSAPDKSGLPSDRFSAERTGGSVSTLTIQRTQQEDSAVYLCASSLVTGYGNTIYFGEGSWLTVV.

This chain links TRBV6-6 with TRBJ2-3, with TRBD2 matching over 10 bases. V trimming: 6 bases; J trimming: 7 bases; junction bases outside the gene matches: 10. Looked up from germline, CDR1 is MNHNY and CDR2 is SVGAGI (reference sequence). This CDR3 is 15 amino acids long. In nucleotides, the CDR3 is TGTGCCAGCAGGACAGGAGCGGGAGGGCCAAATACGCAGTATTTT. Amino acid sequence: CASRTGAGGPNTQYF.

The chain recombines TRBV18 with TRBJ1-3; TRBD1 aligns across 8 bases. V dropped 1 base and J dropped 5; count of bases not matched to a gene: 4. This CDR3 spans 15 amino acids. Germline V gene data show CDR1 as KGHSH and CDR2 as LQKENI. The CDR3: CASSPLDRGRNTIYF. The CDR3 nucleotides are TGTGCCAGCTCACCACTAGACAGGGGCAGAAACACCATATATTTT.

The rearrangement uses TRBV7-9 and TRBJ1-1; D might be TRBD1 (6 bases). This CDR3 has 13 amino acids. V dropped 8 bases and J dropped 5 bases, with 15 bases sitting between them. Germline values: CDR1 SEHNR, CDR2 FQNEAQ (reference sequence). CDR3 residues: CASVQGVGTEAFF. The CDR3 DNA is TGTGCCAGCGTACAGGGAGTAGGAACTGAAGCTTTCTTT.

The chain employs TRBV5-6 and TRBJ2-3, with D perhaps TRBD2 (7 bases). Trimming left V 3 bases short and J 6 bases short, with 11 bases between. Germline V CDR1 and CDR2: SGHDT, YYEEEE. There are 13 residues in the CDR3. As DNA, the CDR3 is TGTGCCAGCAGCTCACAGGGAGGGGATACGCAGTATTTT. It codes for CASSSQGGDTQYF.

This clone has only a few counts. The CDR3 sequence: CASSQDALSGNTIYF. The CDR3 DNA sequence: TGTGCCAGCAGCCAAGACGCACTCTCTGGAAACACCATATATTTT. The chain joins TRBV3-1 (or the pseudogene TRBV3-2) to TRBJ1-3; no clear D gene. Trimming removed 0 bases at V and 0 bases at J, with 6 bases between. The germline V gene encodes CDR1 LGHDT and CDR2 YNNKEL (reference sequence). The CDR3 totals 15 residues.

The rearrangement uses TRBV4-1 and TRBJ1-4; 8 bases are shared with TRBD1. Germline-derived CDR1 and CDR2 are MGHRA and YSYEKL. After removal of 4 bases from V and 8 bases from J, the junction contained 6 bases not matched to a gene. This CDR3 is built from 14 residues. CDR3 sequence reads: CASSRTGLNEKLFF. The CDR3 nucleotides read TGCGCCAGCAGCCGGACAGGGTTAAACGAAAAACTGTTTTTT.

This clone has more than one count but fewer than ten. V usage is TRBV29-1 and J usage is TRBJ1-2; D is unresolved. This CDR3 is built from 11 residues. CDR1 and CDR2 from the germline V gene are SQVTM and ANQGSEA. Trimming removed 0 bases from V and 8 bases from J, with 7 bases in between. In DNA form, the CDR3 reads TGCAGCGTTGAAGAGTTCGGGGGCTACACCTTC. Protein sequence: CSVEEFGGYTF.

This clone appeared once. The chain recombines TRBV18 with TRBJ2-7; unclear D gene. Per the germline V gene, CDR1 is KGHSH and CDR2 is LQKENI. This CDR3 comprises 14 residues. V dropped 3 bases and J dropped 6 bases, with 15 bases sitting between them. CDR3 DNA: TGTGCCAGCTCACCGCCGGTGGCTAGAGGCGAGCAGTACTTC. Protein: CASSPPVARGEQYF.

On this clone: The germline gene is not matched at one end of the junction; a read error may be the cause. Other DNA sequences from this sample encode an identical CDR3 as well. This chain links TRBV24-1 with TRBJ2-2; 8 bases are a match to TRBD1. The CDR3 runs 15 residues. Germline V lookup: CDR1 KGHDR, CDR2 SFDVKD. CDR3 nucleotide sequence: TGCGCCACCAGAGGCGGGACAGGGAACACCGGGGAGCTGTTTTTT. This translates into CATRGGTGNTGELFF.

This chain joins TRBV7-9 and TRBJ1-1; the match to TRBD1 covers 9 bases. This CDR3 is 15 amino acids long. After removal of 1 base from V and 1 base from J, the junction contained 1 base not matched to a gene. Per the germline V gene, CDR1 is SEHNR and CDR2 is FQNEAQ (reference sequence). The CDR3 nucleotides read TGTGCCAGCAGCTTAGGACAGGGGGGGAACACTGAAGCTTTCTTT. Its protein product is CASSLGQGGNTEAFF.

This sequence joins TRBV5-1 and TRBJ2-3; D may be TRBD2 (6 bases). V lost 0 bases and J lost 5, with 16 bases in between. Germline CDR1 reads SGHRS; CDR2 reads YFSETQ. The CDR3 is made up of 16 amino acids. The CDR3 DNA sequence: TGCGCCAGCAGCTTGGCCGCTGGCGGGACGGGAGATACGCAGTATTTT. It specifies CASSLAAGGTGDTQYF.

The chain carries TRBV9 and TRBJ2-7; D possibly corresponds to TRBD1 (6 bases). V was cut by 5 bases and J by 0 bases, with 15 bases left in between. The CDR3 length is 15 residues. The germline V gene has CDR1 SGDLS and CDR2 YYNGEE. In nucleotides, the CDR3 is TGTGCCAGCAGTCGATCACAGGGTAGCTCCTACGAGCAGTACTTC. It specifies CASSRSQGSSYEQYF.

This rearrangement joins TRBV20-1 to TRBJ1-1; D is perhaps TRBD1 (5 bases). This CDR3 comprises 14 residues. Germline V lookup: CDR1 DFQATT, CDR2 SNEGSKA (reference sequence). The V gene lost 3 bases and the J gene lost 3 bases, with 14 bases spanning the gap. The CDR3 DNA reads TGCAGTGCTAGTAATGCGGGGCTAGACACTGAAGCTTTCTTT. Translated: CSASNAGLDTEAFF.

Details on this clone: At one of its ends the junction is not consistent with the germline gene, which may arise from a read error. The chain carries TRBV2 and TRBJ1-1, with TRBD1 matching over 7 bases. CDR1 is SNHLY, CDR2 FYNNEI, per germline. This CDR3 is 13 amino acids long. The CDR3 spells CASRLTGNAEAFF. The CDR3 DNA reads TGTGCCAGCAGGCTGACAGGGAACGCTGAAGCTTTCTTT.

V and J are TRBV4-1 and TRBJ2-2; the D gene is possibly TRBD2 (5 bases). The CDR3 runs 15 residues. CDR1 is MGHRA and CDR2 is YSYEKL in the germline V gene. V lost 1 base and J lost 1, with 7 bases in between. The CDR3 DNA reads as TGCGCCAGCAGCCAAGGGACTCAGAACACCGGGGAGCTGTTTTTT. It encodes CASSQGTQNTGELFF.

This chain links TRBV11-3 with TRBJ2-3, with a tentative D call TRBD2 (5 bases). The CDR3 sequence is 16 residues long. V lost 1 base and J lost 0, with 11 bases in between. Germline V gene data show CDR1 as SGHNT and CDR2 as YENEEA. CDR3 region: CASSLGSAISTDTQYF. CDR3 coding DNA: TGTGCCAGCAGCTTAGGTAGCGCCATAAGCACAGATACGCAGTATTTT.

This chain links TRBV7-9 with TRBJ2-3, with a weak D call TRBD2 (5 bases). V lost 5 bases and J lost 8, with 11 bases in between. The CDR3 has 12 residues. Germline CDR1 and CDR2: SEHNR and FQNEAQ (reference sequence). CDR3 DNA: TGTGCCAGCAGCCCAGAGGAGGTTACGCAGTATTTT. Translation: CASSPEEVTQYF.

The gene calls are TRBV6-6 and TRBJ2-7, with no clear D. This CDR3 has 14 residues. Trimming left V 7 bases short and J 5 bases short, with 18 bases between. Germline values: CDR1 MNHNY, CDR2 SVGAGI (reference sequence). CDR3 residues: CASTPFFPPDEQYF. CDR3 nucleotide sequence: TGTGCCAGCACCCCCTTTTTCCCACCGGACGAGCAGTACTTC.

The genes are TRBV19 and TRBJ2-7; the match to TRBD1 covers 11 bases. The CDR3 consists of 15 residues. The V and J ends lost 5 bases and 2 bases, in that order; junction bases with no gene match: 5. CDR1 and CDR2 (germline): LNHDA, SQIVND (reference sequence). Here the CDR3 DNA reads TGTGCCAGTAGTCCCCGGACAGGGGGCACCTACGAGCAGTACTTC. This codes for CASSPRTGGTYEQYF.

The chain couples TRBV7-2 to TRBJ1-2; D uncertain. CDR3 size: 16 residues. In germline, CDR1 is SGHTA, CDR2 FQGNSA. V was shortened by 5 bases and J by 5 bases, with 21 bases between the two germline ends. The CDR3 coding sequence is TGTGCCAGCAGCACTCCTCAGAGGGTTGGGTTGTATGGCTACACCTTC. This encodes CASSTPQRVGLYGYTF.